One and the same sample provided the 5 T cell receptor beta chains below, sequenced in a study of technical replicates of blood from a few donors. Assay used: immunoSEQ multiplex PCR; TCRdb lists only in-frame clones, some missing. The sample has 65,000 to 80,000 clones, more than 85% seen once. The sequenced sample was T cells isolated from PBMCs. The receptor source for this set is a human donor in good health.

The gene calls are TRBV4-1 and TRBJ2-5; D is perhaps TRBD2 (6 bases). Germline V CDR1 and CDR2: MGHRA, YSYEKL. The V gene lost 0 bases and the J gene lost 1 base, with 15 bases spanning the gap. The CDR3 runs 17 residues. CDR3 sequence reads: CASSQEWVGEVQETQYF. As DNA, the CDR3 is TGCGCCAGCAGCCAAGAGTGGGTCGGGGAGGTCCAAGAGACCCAGTACTTC.

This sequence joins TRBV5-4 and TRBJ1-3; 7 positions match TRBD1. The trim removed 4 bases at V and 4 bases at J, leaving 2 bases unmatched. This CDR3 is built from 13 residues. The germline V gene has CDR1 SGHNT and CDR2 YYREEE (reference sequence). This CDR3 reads CASSRGQGNTIYF. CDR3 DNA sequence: TGTGCCAGCAGCCGGGGACAGGGAAACACCATATATTTT.

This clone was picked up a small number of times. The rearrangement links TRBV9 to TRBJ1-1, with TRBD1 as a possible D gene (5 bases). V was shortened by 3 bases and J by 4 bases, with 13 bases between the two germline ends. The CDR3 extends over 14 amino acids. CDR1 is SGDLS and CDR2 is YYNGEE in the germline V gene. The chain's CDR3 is CASSGIQDFTEAFF. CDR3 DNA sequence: TGTGCCAGCAGCGGAATACAGGATTTCACTGAAGCTTTCTTT.

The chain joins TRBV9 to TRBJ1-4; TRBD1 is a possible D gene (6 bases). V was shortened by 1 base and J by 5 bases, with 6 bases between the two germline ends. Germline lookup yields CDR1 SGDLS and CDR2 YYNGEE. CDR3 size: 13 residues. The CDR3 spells CASSVQGNEKLFF. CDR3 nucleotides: TGTGCCAGCAGCGTACAGGGGAATGAAAAACTGTTTTTT.

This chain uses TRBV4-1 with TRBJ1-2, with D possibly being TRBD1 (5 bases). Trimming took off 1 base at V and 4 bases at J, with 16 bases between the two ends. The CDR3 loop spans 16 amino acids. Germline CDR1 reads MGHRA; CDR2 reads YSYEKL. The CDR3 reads CASSQGQGHDPYGYTF. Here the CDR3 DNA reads TGCGCCAGCAGCCAAGGGCAGGGCCACGACCCCTATGGCTACACCTTC.